This entry lists 23 T cell receptor beta chains sequenced from one sample in a study of cytomegalovirus exposure and HLA in healthy donors (dated 2017 in TCRdb). Library method: the immunoSEQ multiplex PCR assay. The source is immuneACCESS, and TCRdb retained only in-frame sequences with V and J called. Part of the clones is not carried over; for the studies checked, unresolved V genes explain less than half of this, and the remainder is unexplained. For this sample there are about 190,000 clones; roughly 82% appear just once. 1.4% to 1.5% of the sample lies in the top ten. Input material: PBMCs. These receptor sequences come from a woman between 18 and 29 years old in good health and CMV-seronegative.

V usage is TRBV4-2 and J usage is TRBJ1-1; TRBD1 might be the D (5 bases). CDR3 length: 15 amino acids. Between the trimmed V and J ends, which lost 1 base and 0 bases, there was a span of 9 bases. Looked up from germline, CDR1 is LGHNA and CDR2 is YNFKEQ. CDR3 in amino acids: CASSQVPDMNTEAFF. In DNA form, the CDR3 reads TGTGCCAGCAGCCAAGTTCCGGACATGAACACTGAAGCTTTCTTT.

This chain's CDR3 is CASSQDSGTHEQYF. For the CDR3, the DNA is TGCGCCAGCAGCCAGGATAGCGGGACCCACGAGCAGTACTTC. The chain joins TRBV4-1 to TRBJ2-7, with 8 bases fitting TRBD2. Germline CDR1 is MGHRA and CDR2 is YSYEKL. The CDR3 extends over 14 amino acids. Germline trimming cut 3 bases from V and 5 bases from J; bases unmatched to any gene: 6.

V is TRBV15 and J is TRBJ2-7; 12 bases line up with TRBD1. The CDR3 runs to 16 residues. Trimming took 3 bases from V and 6 from J; bases not matched to a gene: 9. Germline assignment: CDR1 LNHNV and CDR2 YYDKDF (reference sequence). The CDR3 spells CATSRERDRGLREQYF. The DNA for the CDR3 is TGTGCCACCAGCAGGGAAAGGGACAGGGGGCTTCGCGAGCAGTACTTC.

This chain connects TRBV12-5 to TRBJ2-7, with D possibly matching TRBD1 (6 bases). Trimming cost V 7 bases and J 0 bases, with 22 bases left between them. Germline loops: CDR1 LGHNT, CDR2 FRNRAP. The CDR3 length is 17 residues. This CDR3 is CASVQITGTWSSYEQYF. The CDR3, as DNA: TGTGCTAGTGTTCAAATTACCGGGACATGGAGCTCCTACGAGCAGTACTTC. The full variable domain, with the rest looked up from reference TRBV12-5 and TRBJ2-7, is DARVTQTPRHKVTEMGQEVTMRCQPILGHNTVFWYRQTMMQGLELLAYFRNRAPLDDSGMPKDRFSAEMPDATLATLKIQPSEPRDSAVYFCASVQITGTWSSYEQYFGPGTRLTVT.

The chain employs TRBV6-1 and TRBJ2-7; D perhaps matches TRBD1 (7 bases). CDR1 MNHNS and CDR2 SASEGT come from the germline V gene. Trimming took 7 bases from V and 7 from J, leaving 20 bases between them. The CDR3 is 14 residues long. This chain's CDR3 is CASTDPETGREQYF. CDR3 nucleotides: TGTGCCAGCACCGATCCCGAGACAGGGAGGGAGCAGTACTTC.

This sequence joins TRBV6-4 and TRBJ2-1; 10 bases map to TRBD2. CDR1 and CDR2 from the germline V gene are MRHNA and SNTAGT. V shed 2 bases and J 6 bases; nucleotides not matched to a gene: 4. The CDR3 spans 15 residues. This CDR3 is CASSDPAGGRNEQFF. For the CDR3, the DNA is TGTGCCAGCAGTGACCCAGCGGGGGGGCGCAATGAGCAGTTCTTC.

This chain joins TRBV18 and TRBJ1-4; TRBD1 agrees at 7 bases. This CDR3 spans 12 amino acids. Germline CDR1 is KGHSH and CDR2 is LQKENI. V dropped 6 bases and J dropped 8; count of bases not matched to a gene: 3. CDR3 coding DNA: TGTGCCAGCTCGGCGGACAGGGAAAAACTGTTTTTT. Amino acid sequence: CASSADREKLFF.

This chain joins TRBV7-6 and TRBJ2-3, with D possibly TRBD2 on 7 matching bases. Deletions cut 5 bases from V and 3 bases from J, with 21 bases between. The CDR3 length is 17 residues. Germline V gene lookup returns CDR1 SGHVS and CDR2 FNYEAQ. In nucleotides, the CDR3 is TGTGCCAGCAGCCCCTATAAGGGGGGGGTCGCTACAGATACGCAGTATTTT. Translating gives CASSPYKGGVATDTQYF.

This clone appeared many times. This chain uses TRBV6-4 with TRBJ1-3; D gene unclear. The CDR3 is 15 amino acids. V gave up 0 bases and J gave up 2 bases, with 8 bases separating them. The V gene's germline CDR1 is MRHNA and CDR2 SNTAGT. CDR3 loop: CASSDSSGPGNTIYF. CDR3 sequence (DNA): TGTGCCAGCAGTGACTCGAGCGGCCCTGGAAACACCATATATTTT.

The J gene is TRBJ2-2, the V gene TRBV6-4; D is ambiguous. The germline V gene encodes CDR1 MRHNA and CDR2 SNTAGT. This CDR3 comprises 14 residues. V was shortened by 6 bases and J by 4 bases, with 12 bases between the two germline ends. In DNA form, the CDR3 reads TGTGCCAGCAGCCCAGGCCCATCCACCGGGGAGCTGTTTTTT. Its translation: CASSPGPSTGELFF.

The CDR3 coding sequence is TGTGCCAGCAGCATGGAAACAGGGGAAGAGACCCAGTACTTC. Translating gives CASSMETGEETQYF. The chain carries TRBV5-6 and TRBJ2-5, with 7 positions matching TRBD1. The CDR3 contains 14 residues. The V gene's germline CDR1 is SGHDT and CDR2 YYEEEE. After removal of 4 bases from V and 3 bases from J, the junction contained 6 bases not matched to a gene. The full variable domain, its missing parts supplied by reference TRBV5-6 and TRBJ2-5, is DAGVTQSPTHLIKTRGQQVTLRCSPKSGHDTVSWYQQALGQGPQFIFQYYEEEERQRGNFPDRFSGHQFPNYSSELNVNALLLGDSALYLCASSMETGEETQYFGPGTRLLVL.

The chain uses TRBV25-1 and TRBJ2-7; no reliable D call. CDR3 length: 13 residues. V lost 8 bases and J 1 base, leaving 12 bases between the germline ends. Germline values: CDR1 MGHDK, CDR2 SYGVNS. This chain's CDR3 is CASVAVASYEQYF. CDR3 in DNA: TGTGCCAGCGTGGCGGTCGCGTCCTACGAGCAGTACTTC.

A remark on this clone: Other nucleotide sequences in the sample specify the same CDR3. The chain couples TRBV15 to TRBJ1-1; 7 nucleotides agree with TRBD1. Unmatched junction bases numbered 5, after V lost 0 bases and J lost 1 base. CDR1 and CDR2 from the germline V gene are LNHNV and YYDKDF (reference sequence). The CDR3 has 16 residues. The CDR3 is CATSRDLGTENTEAFF. In DNA, the CDR3 is TGTGCCACCAGCAGAGATCTTGGGACAGAGAACACTGAAGCTTTCTTT.

The chain recombines TRBV27 with TRBJ1-1; the D gene is possibly TRBD1 (5 bases). CDR1 and CDR2 (germline): MNHEY, SMNVEV (reference sequence). The CDR3 has 15 amino acids. V was trimmed by 4 bases and J by 1 base, leaving 13 bases between them. The CDR3 here is CASSWGGRWNTEAFF. DNA for the CDR3: TGTGCCAGCAGTTGGGGGGGGAGATGGAACACTGAAGCTTTCTTT.

The rearrangement links TRBV19 to TRBJ2-3; D perhaps matches TRBD2 (7 bases). Trimming left V 7 bases short and J 0 bases short, with 17 bases between. Germline V lookup: CDR1 LNHDA, CDR2 SQIVND (reference sequence). The CDR3 totals 16 residues. The DNA for the CDR3 is TGTGCCAGTACCTCGGGCGGGGGCTCGAGCACAGATACGCAGTATTTT. Translated, it gives CASTSGGGSSTDTQYF. The complete variable domain, with remaining parts taken from reference TRBV19 and TRBJ2-3, reads DGGITQSPKYLFRKEGQNVTLSCEQNLNHDAMYWYRQDPGQGLRLIYYSQIVNDFQKGDIAEGYSVSREKKESFPLTVTSAQKNPTAFYLCASTSGGGSSTDTQYFGPGTRLTVL.

The rearrangement uses TRBV30 and TRBJ2-7; 11 bases match TRBD2. The V gene end was trimmed by 3 bases and the J gene end by 6 bases; junction bases not matched to a gene: 7. CDR1 is GTSNPN and CDR2 is SVGIG in the germline V gene (reference sequence). The CDR3 covers 14 residues. The CDR3 spells CAWRLAGGPLEQYF. In nucleotides, the CDR3 is TGTGCCTGGAGGTTAGCGGGGGGGCCCCTCGAGCAGTACTTC.

This sequence joins TRBV19 and TRBJ2-7; 12 nucleotides agree with TRBD1. The V and J ends lost 3 bases and 3 bases, in that order; junction bases with no gene match: 6. Germline V gene sequence: CDR1 LNHDA, CDR2 SQIVND (reference sequence). The CDR3 runs 16 residues. The CDR3 sequence is CASSIDRDRGHYEQYF. The DNA of the CDR3 is TGTGCCAGTAGTATCGACCGGGACAGGGGGCACTACGAGCAGTACTTC.

This chain links TRBV30 with TRBJ1-1; 7 bases align to TRBD1. Trimming removed 0 bases from V and 6 bases from J; junction bases left unmatched: 4. This CDR3 has 13 amino acids. Looked up from germline, CDR1 is GTSNPN and CDR2 is SVGIG (reference sequence). Written as DNA, the CDR3 is TGTGCCTGGAGTGTGGGGCAGGGGGCTGAAGCTTTCTTT. It encodes CAWSVGQGAEAFF.

The chain couples TRBV6-5 to TRBJ2-1; tentative D call: TRBD2 (5 bases). The CDR3 spans 12 residues. Germline values: CDR1 MNHEY, CDR2 SVGAGI. Trimming took 2 bases from V and 7 from J, leaving 6 bases between them. DNA for the CDR3: TGTGCCAGCAGTTACCGCGGGAATGAGCAGTTCTTC. This encodes CASSYRGNEQFF.

The chain employs TRBV4-1 and TRBJ2-3, with a possible D match to TRBD2 (6 bases). CDR1 is MGHRA and CDR2 is YSYEKL in the germline V gene. The CDR3 runs to 16 residues. V shed 5 bases and J shed 8 bases, with 23 bases lying between them. CDR3 bases: TGCGCCAGCAGCTCCTACGACCAGCGGGTGCTTGCTACGCAGTATTTT. Protein product: CASSSYDQRVLATQYF.

The chain links TRBV18 to TRBJ1-5; D perhaps matches TRBD1 (6 bases). Trimming removed 3 bases at V and 9 bases at J, with 15 bases between. This CDR3 comprises 14 residues. Germline values: CDR1 KGHSH, CDR2 LQKENI. The CDR3 DNA sequence: TGTGCCAGCTCACCCATGTTACAGGGTAGGCCCCAGCATTTT. Amino acid sequence: CASSPMLQGRPQHF.

The chain employs TRBV18 and TRBJ2-3, with 13 positions matching TRBD2. The CDR3 spans 16 residues. V trimming: 2 bases; J trimming: 5 bases; junction bases outside the gene matches: 4. The V gene's germline CDR1 is KGHSH and CDR2 LQKENI. The CDR3 region is CASSPGLAGVGDTQYF. The CDR3 DNA sequence: TGTGCCAGCTCACCAGGACTAGCGGGAGTGGGAGATACGCAGTATTTT.

This clone has only a few counts. J is TRBJ2-7 and V is TRBV11-2, with TRBD1 identical over 10 bases. The length of the CDR3 is 15 residues. V shed 6 bases and J 6 bases; nucleotides not matched to a gene: 11. The germline gives CDR1 SGHAT, CDR2 FQNNGV. The CDR3 reads CASRTPGQGTFEQYF. The CDR3 DNA reads as TGTGCCAGCAGAACACCGGGACAGGGGACGTTCGAGCAGTACTTC.